The clone carrying this T cell receptor beta chain was counted many times. The antigen remains undetermined. The CDR3 has 13 amino acids. V was pared by 1 base and J by 6 bases, with 10 bases between. Germline lookup yields CDR1 LGHNA and CDR2 YNFKEQ. Clinicians diagnosed patients from clinical symptoms, serum thyroxine and TRAb, thyroid ultrasound and orbital computed tomography. This specimen belongs to a study of T cells in Graves' hyperthyroidism and ophthalmopathy. Study results and caveats: Separating ophthalmopathy from stable hyperthyroidism was achieved by a 13 V-J model. Most expanded thyroid clonotypes above 0.001 recurred in blood.

TCR beta CDR3 sequences were amplified from RNA transcripts. The HTBI primer set was used in a first-round RT-PCR of the TCR CDR3. Using its own MiXCR run on the multiplex PCR reads, TCRdb lists one record per CDR3 protein. This sample has 540,000 or so distinct CDR3 sequences, with around 42% found just once. The material sequenced was peripheral blood or thyroid tissue (not recorded which). The source of this sequence is an adult woman with Graves' disease, either hyperthyroidism or ophthalmopathy (not recorded which). V and J are TRBV4-2 and TRBJ2-7; tentatively, D is TRBD2 (5 bases). The CDR3 bases are TGTGCCAGCAGCCAAGGGTCTCGGGGCGAGCAGTACTTC. Protein: CASSQGSRGEQYF.